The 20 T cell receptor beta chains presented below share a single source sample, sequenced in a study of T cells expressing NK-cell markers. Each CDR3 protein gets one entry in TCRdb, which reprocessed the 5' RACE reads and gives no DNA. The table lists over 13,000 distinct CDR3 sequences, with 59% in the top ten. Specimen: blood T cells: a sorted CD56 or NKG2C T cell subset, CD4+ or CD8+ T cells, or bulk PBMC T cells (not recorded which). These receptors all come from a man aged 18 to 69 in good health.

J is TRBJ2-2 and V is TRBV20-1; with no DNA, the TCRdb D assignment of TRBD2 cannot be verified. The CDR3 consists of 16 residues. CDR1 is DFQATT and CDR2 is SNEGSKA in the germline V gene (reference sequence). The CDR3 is CSARRDGRWNTGELFF.

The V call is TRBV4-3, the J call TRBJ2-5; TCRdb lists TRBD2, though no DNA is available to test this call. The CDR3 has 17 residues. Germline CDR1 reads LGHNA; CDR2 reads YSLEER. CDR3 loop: CASSPRLAGGTQETQYF.

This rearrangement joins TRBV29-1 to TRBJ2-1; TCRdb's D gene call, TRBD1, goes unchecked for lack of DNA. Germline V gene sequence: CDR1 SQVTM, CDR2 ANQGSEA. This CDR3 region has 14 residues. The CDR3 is CSVSGDGGWDEQFF.

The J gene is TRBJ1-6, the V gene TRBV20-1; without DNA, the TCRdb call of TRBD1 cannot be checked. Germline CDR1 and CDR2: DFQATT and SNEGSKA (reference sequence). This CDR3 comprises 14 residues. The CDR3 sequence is CSARQGGGNSPLHF.

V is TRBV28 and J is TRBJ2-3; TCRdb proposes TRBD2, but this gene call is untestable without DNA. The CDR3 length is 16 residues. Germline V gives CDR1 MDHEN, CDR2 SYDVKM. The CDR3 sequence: CASRPVGWDFTDTQYF.

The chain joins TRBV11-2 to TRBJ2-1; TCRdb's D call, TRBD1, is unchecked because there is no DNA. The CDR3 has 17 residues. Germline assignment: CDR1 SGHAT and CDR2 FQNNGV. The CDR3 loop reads CASSLIPTGNSYNEQFF.

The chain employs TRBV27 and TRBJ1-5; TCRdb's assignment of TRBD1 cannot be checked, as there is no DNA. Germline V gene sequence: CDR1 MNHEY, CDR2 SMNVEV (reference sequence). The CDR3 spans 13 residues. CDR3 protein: CANHSPGDQPQHF.

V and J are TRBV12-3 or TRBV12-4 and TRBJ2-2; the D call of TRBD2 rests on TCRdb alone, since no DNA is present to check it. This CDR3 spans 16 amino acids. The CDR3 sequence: CASSRDASGPTGELFF.

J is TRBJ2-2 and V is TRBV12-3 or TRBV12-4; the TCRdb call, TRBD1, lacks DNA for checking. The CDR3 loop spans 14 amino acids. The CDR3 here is CASSLSGGTGELFF.

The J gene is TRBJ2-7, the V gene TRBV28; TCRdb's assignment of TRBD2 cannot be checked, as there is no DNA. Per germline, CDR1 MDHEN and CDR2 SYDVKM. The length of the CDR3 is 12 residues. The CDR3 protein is CASSSRAIEQYF.

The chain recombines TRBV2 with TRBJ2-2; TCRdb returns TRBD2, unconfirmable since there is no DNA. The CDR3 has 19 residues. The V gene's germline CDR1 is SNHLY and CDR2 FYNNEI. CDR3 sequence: CASSEAGLAGKLDTGELFF.

The CDR3 is CASSSRQGVETQYF. The chain combines TRBV9 with TRBJ2-5; the TRBD1 assignment by TCRdb is unverifiable without DNA. The CDR3 totals 14 residues. CDR1 is SGDLS, CDR2 YYNGEE, per germline.

CDR3 residues: CASSPSFQTEAFF. V gene TRBV7-8 combines with J gene TRBJ1-1. CDR3 length: 13 amino acids. Germline V gene sequence: CDR1 SGHVS, CDR2 FQNEAQ.

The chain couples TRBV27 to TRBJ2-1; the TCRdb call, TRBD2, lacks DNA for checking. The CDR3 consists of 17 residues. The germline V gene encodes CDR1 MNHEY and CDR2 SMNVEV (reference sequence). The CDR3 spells CASMTLRGKDSYNEQFF.

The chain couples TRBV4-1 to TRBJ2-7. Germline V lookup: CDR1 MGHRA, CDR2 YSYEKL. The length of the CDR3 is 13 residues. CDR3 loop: CASSQVRAYEQYF.

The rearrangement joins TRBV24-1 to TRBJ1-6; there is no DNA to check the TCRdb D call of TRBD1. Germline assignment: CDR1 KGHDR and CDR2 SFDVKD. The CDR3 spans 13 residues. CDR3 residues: CATSVSGTSPLHF.

The CDR3 sequence is CASSLMVSGQGEQYF. The chain carries TRBV12-3 or TRBV12-4 and TRBJ2-7; TCRdb returns TRBD1, unconfirmable since there is no DNA. This CDR3 has 15 amino acids.

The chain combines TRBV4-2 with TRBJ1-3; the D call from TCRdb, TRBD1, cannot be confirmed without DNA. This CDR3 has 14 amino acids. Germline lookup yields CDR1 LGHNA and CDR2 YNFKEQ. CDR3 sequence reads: CASSPGQNENTIYF.

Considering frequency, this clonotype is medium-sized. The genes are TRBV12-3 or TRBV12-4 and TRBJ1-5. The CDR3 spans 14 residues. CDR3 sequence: CASSINYSNQPQHF.

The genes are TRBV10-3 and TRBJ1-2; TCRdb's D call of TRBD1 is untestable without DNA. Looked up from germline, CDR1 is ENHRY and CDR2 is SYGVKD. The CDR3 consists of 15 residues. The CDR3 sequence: CAITPEGQVPLGYTF.